The TCR beta chain described here comes from a study of patients and donors after allogeneic stem cell transplantation. This clonotype was counted at least ten times. Using its own MiXCR run on the RT-PCR reads, TCRdb lists one record per CDR3 protein. The sample records approximately 200,000 distinct CDR3 sequences, 11% to 15% being singletons. The germline V gene has CDR1 LGHDT and CDR2 YNNKEL (reference sequence). CDR3 length: 12 amino acids. Trimming shortened V by 0 bases and J by 12 bases, and 12 bases separated the two germline ends. The receptor was derived from a human donor who was either an allogeneic HSCT recipient or a stem cell or donor lymphocyte infusion donor (not recorded which). It is not recorded whose cells these are; they may come from a transplant donor. J is TRBJ2-7 and V is TRBV3-1, with D unclear. The sequencing input was blood, either unsorted or a sorted T cell fraction (not recorded which). DNA of the CDR3: TGTGCCAGCAGCCAAGATCAGGCCCCTCCGTACTTC. Translating gives CASSQDQAPPYF.